These T cell receptor beta chains were read from a single sample in a study of blood T cell repertoires in COVID-19. Libraries were prepared by immunoSEQ multiplex PCR; TCRdb keeps only in-frame clonotypes and omits some of them. This table holds approximately 60,000 clones, around four fifths found once. Sequencing was done on a sample of peripheral blood. These receptors were collected from a woman aged 80 or older with active or convalescent COVID-19. CDR3s leave out the opening cysteine and the closing phenylalanine or tryptophan.

v_call	j_call	cdr3_aa
TRBV7-7	TRBJ1-2	ASTNPGTDHYGYT
TRBV25-1	TRBJ1-4	ASSETGTVFSNEKLF
TRBV19	TRBJ2-1	ASSVSAGTGDNEQF
TRBV7-6	TRBJ2-1	ASSFTGFGDNEQF
TRBV27	TRBJ2-3	ASSLRGIDTQY
TRBV7-9	TRBJ2-5	ASSLPPERGGETQY
TRBV5-1	TRBJ2-1	ASSLMGSSNEQF
TRBV3-1/TRBV3-2	TRBJ1-2	ASRGGTRVYGYT
TRBV28	TRBJ1-4	ASSSGQGWEKLF
TRBV7-9	TRBJ1-2	ASSLAGTWGDYGYT
TRBV5-1	TRBJ2-3	ASSLRAGVVDTQY
TRBV6-6	TRBJ2-2	ASSYGGQPLGELF
TRBV6-5	TRBJ2-7	ASSSRDTVVGEQY
TRBV6-1	TRBJ1-4	ASSEWGPRRANEKLF
TRBV2	TRBJ2-7	ASSLQGKSQEQY
TRBV7-9	TRBJ2-2	ASSLSGTGLGGELF
TRBV2	TRBJ2-7	ASSTERGENYEQY
TRBV7-6	TRBJ1-1	ASSLEPDGGGGDTEAF
TRBV5-4	TRBJ1-2	ASSLVTGGLAGYT
TRBV5-5	TRBJ2-7	ASSLQGDHEQY